Given below is one T cell receptor beta chain in context. TCRdb's table, derived via immunoSEQ multiplex PCR, lists solely in-frame clones and lacks some. This sample yields some 70,000 clones, of which 75% to 95% are seen a single time; 0.29% belongs to the top ten. The J segment lost 4 bases and the V segment lost 4 bases, leaving 9 bases of the junction unmatched. This CDR3 spans 16 amino acids. CDR1 and CDR2 (germline): SGHRS, YFSETQ. This specimen belongs to a study of T cell changes during pregnancy in multiple sclerosis. The J gene is TRBJ1-2, the V gene TRBV5-1; 11 bases align to TRBD1. The specimen comprised CD4+ T cells from peripheral blood mononuclear cells, sampled in the third trimester of pregnancy. The sequence derives from a female donor in good health, enrolled as a control in a pregnancy study. The CDR3 is CASSPGQGAPAYGYTF. In DNA, the CDR3 is TGCGCCAGCAGCCCCGGACAGGGGGCGCCGGCCTATGGCTACACCTTC.